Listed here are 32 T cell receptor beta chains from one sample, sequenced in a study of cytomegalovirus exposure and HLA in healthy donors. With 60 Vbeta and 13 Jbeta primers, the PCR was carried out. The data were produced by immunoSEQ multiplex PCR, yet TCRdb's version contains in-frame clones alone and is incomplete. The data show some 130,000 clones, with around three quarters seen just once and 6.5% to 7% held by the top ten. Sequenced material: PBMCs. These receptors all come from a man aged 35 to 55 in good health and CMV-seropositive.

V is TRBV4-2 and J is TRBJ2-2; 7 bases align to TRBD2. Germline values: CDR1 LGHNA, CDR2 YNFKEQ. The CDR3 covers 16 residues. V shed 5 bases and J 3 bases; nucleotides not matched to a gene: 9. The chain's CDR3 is CASSTPSGGDTGELFF. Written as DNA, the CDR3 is TGTGCCAGCAGCACCCCTAGCGGAGGGGACACCGGGGAGCTGTTTTTT.

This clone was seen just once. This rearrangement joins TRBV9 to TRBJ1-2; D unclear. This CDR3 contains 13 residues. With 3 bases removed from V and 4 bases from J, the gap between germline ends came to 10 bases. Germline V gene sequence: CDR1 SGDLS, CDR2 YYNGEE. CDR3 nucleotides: TGTGCCAGCAGCGCATCCTACTTCTATGGCTACACCTTC. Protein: CASSASYFYGYTF.

CDR3 protein: CASSLENTNSPLHF. The DNA for the CDR3 is TGCGCCAGCAGCTTGGAAAACACTAATTCACCCCTCCACTTT. The chain couples TRBV5-1 to TRBJ1-6; D gene uncertain. The CDR3 has 14 amino acids. Per germline, CDR1 SGHRS and CDR2 YFSETQ. Trimming removed 0 bases at V and 6 bases at J, with 7 bases between.

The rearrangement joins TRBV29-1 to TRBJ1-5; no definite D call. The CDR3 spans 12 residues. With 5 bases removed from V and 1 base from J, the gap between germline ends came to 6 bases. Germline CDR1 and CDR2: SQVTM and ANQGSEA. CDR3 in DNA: TGCAGCGTTTCCCAGAGCAATCAGCCCCAGCATTTT. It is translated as CSVSQSNQPQHF.

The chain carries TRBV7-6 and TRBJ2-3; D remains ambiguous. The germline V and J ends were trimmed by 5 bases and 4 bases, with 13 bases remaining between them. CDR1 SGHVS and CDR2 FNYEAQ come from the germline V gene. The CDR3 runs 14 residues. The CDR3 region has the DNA TGTGCCAGCAGCCCCCTCGCCACGGCAGATACGCAGTATTTT. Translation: CASSPLATADTQYF. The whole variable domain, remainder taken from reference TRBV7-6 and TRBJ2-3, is GAGVSQSPRYKVTKRGQDVALRCDPISGHVSLYWYRQALGQGPEFLTYFNYEAQQDKSGLPNDRFSAERPEGSISTLTIQRTEQRDSAMYRCASSPLATADTQYFGPGTRLTVL.

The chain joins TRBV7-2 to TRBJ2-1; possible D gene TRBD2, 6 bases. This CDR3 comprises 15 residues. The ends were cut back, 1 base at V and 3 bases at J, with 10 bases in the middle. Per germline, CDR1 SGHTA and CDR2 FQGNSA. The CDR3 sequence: CASSLGGTGYNEQFF. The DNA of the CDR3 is TGTGCCAGCAGCTTAGGGGGGACTGGCTACAATGAGCAGTTCTTC.

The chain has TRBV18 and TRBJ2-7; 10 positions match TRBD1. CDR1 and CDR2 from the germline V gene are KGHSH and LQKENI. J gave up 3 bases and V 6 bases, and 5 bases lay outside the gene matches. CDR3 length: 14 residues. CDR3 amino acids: CASSSGTGDYEQYF. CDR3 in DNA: TGTGCCAGCTCGTCCGGGACAGGGGACTACGAGCAGTACTTC.

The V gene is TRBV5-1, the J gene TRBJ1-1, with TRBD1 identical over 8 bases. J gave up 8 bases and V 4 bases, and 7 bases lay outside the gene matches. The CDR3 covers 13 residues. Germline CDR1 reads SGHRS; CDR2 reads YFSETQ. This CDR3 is CASSPQGVGEAFF. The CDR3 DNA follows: TGCGCCAGCAGCCCACAGGGGGTCGGAGAAGCTTTCTTT.

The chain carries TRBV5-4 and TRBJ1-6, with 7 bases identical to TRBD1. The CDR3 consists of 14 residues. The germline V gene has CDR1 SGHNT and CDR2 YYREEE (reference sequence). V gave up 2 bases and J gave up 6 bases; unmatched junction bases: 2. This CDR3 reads CASSLDRANSPLHF. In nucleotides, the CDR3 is TGTGCCAGCAGCTTAGACAGGGCTAATTCACCCCTCCACTTT. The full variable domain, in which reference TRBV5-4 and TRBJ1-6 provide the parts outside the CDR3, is ETGVTQSPTHLIKTRGQQVTLRCSSQSGHNTVSWYQQALGQGPQFIFQYYREEENGRGNFPPRFSGLQFPNYSSELNVNALELDDSALYLCASSLDRANSPLHFGNGTRLTVT.

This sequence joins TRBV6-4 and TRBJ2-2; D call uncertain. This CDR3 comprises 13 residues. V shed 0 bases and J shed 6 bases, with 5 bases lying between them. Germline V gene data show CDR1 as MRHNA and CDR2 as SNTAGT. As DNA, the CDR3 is TGTGCCAGCAGTGACTCGCAGGCCGGGGAGCTGTTTTTT. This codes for CASSDSQAGELFF.

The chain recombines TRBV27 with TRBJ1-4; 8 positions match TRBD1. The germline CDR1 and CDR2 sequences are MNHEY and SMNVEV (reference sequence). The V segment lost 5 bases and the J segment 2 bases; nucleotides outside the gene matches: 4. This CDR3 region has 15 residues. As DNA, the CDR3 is TGTGCCAGCAGTAAGGACAGGGCGACTAATGAAAAACTGTTTTTT. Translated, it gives CASSKDRATNEKLFF. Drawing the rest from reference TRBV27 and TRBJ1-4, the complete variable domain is EAQVTQNPRYLITVTGKKLTVTCSQNMNHEYMSWYRQDPGLGLRQIYYSMNVEVTDKGDVPEGYKVSRKEKRNFPLILESPSPNQTSLYFCASSKDRATNEKLFFGSGTQLSVL.

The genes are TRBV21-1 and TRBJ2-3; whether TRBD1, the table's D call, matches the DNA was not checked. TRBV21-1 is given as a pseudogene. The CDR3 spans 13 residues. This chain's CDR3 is CANKTTSTDTQYF. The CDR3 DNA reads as TGTGCCAACAAGACAACTAGCACAGATACGCAGTATTTT.

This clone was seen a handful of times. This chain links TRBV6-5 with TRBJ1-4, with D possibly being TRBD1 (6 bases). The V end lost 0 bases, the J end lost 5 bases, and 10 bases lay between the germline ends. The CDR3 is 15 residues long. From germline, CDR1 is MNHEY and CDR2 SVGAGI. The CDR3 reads CASSYSDRMNEKLFF. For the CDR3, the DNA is TGTGCCAGCAGTTACTCCGACAGGATGAATGAAAAACTGTTTTTT.

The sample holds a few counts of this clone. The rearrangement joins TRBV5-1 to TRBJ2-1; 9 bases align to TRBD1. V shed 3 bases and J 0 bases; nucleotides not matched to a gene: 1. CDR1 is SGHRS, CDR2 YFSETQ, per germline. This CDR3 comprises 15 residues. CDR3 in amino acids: CASSWTGDSYNEQFF. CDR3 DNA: TGCGCCAGCAGCTGGACAGGGGACTCCTACAATGAGCAGTTCTTC.

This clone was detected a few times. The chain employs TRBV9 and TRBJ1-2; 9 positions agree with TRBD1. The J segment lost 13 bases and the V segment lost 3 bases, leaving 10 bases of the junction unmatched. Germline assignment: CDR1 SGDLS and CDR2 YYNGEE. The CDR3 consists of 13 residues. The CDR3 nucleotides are TGTGCCAGCAGCGCTACAACCGGGACAGGGTTCACCTTC. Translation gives CASSATTGTGFTF.

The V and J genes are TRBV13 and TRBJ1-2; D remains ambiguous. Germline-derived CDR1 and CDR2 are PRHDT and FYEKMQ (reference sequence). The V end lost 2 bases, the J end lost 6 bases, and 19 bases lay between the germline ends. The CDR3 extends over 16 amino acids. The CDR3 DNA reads TGTGCCAGCAGCTTATCGGGATTACGAAAAACGAATGGCTACACCTTC. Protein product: CASSLSGLRKTNGYTF.

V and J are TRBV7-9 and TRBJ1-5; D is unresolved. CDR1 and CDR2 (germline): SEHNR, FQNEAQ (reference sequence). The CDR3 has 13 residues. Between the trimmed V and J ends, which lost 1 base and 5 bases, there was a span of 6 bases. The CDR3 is CASSLGADQPQHF. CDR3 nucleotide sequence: TGTGCCAGCAGCTTAGGAGCTGATCAGCCCCAGCATTTT.

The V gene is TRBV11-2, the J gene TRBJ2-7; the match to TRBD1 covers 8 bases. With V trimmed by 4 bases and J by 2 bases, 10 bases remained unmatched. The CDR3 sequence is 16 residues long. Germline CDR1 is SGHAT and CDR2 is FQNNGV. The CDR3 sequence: CASSSLWTGRTYEQYF. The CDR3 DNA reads TGTGCCAGCAGCTCCTTGTGGACAGGGAGAACCTACGAGCAGTACTTC.

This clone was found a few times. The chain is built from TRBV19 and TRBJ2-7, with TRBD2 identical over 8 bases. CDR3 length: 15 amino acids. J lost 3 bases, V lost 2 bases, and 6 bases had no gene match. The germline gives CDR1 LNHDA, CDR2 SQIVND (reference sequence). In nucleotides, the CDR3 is TGTGCCAGTAGTATACGGACTAGCAGCCTCTACGAGCAGTACTTC. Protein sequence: CASSIRTSSLYEQYF.

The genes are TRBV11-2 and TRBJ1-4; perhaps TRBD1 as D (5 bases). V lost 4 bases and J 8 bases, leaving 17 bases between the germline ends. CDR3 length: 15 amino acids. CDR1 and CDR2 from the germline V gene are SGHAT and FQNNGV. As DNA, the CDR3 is TGTGCCAGCAGCTCCAGGGCGGCAGATCCCGAAAAACTGTTTTTT. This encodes CASSSRAADPEKLFF.

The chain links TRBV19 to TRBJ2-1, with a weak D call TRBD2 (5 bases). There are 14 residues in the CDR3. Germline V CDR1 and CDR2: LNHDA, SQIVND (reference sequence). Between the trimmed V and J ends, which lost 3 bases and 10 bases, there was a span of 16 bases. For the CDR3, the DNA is TGTGCCAGTAGTATTGTGACCTCCTCGGGGGAGCAGTTCTTC. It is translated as CASSIVTSSGEQFF.

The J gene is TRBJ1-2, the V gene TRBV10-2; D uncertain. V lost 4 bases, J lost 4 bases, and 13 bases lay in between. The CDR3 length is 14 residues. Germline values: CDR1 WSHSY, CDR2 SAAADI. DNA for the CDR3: TGCGCCAGCAGTGCCGGGGAGAATGGCTATGGCTACACCTTC. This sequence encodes CASSAGENGYGYTF.

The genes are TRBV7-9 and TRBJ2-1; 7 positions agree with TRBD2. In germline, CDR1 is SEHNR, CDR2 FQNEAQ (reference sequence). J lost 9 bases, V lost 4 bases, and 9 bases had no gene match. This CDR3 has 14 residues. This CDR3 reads CASSSTGLRGEQFF. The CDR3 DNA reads TGTGCCAGCAGCTCGACGGGACTAAGGGGTGAGCAGTTCTTC. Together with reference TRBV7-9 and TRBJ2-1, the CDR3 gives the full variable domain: DTGVSQNPRHKITKRGQNVTFRCDPISEHNRLYWYRQTLGQGPEFLTYFQNEAQLEKSRLLSDRFSAERPKGSFSTLEIQRTEQGDSAMYLCASSSTGLRGEQFFGPGTRLTVL.

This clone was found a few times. The CDR3 nucleotides are TGTGCCTGGAGTGCCATCCAGGGGGTAGGCTACACCTTC. Its translation is CAWSAIQGVGYTF. The gene calls are TRBV30 and TRBJ1-2; 7 bases align to TRBD1. V dropped 1 base and J dropped 8; count of bases not matched to a gene: 7. CDR1 GTSNPN and CDR2 SVGIG come from the germline V gene (reference sequence). The CDR3 runs 13 residues.

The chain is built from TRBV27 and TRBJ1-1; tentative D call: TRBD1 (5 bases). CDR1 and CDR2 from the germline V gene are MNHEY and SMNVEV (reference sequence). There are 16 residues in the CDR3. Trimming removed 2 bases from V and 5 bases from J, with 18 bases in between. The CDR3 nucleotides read TGTGCCAGCAGTTTAGGGGGAGGGGTAATGGGGACTGAAGCTTTCTTT. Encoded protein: CASSLGGGVMGTEAFF.

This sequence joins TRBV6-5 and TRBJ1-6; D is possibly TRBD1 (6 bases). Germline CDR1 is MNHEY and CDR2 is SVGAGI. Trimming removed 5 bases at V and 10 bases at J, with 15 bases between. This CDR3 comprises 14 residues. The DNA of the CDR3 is TGTGCCAGCAGTAAAAGCGGGGGGCAGTCACCCCTCCACTTT. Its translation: CASSKSGGQSPLHF.

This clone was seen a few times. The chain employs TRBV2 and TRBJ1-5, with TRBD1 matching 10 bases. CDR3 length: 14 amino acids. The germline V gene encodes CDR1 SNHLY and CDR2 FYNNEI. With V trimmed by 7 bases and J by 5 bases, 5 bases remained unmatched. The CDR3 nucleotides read TGTGCCAGCAAGAGACAGGGGGCCGATCAGCCCCAGCATTTT. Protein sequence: CASKRQGADQPQHF.

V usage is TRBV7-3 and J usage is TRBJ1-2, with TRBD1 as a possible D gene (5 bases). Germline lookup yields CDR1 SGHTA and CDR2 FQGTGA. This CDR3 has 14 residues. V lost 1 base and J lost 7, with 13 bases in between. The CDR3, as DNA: TGTGCCAGCAGCTTAATGATCGGGGGGTCTGGCTACACCTTC. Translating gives CASSLMIGGSGYTF.

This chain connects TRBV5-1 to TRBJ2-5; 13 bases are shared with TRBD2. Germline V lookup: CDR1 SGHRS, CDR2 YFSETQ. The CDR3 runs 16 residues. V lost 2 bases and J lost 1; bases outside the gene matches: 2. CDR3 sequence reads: CASSLGTSGAQETQYF. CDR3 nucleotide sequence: TGCGCCAGCAGCTTAGGGACTAGCGGGGCCCAAGAGACCCAGTACTTC.

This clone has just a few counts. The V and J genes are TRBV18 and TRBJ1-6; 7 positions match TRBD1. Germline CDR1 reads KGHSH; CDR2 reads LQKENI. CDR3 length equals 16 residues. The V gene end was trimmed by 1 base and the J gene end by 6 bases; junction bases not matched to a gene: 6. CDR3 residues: CASSPLPGTANSPLHF. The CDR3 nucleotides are TGTGCCAGCTCACCACTTCCCGGGACAGCTAATTCACCCCTCCACTTT.

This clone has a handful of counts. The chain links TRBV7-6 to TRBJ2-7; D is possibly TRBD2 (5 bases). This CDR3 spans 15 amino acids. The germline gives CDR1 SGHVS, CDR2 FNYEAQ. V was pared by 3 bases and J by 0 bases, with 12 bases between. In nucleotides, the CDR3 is TGTGCCAGCAGCTTCTTTCCGGGAAGCTCCTACGAGCAGTACTTC. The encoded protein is CASSFFPGSSYEQYF.

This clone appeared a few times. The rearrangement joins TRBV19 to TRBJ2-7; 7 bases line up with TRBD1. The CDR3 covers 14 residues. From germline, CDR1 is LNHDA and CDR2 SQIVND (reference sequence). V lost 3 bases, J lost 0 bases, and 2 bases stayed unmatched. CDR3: CASSMWDSSYEQYF. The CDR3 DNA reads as TGTGCCAGTAGTATGTGGGACAGCTCCTACGAGCAGTACTTC.